The sequence of this T cell receptor (beta chain) was determined in a study of blood T cell repertoires in COVID-19. V dropped 3 bases and J dropped 6; count of bases not matched to a gene: 10. The CDR3 contains 17 residues. From germline, CDR1 is SGHKS and CDR2 YYEKEE (reference sequence). Some clones are missing from TCRdb's copy, which holds only in-frame ones; the method was immunoSEQ multiplex PCR. Of under 40,000 clones in the sample, 75% to 90% are singletons; the top ten hold 20% to 30%. Sequenced material: peripheral blood. This sequence joins TRBV5-5 and TRBJ2-1; TRBD2 matches 12 bases. This clonotype was obtained from a man between 45 and 60 years old with active or convalescent COVID-19. The CDR3 protein is CASSSLTSGGLFNEQFF. Here the CDR3 DNA reads TGTGCCAGCAGCTCTTTGACTAGCGGGGGACTATTCAATGAGCAGTTCTTC.